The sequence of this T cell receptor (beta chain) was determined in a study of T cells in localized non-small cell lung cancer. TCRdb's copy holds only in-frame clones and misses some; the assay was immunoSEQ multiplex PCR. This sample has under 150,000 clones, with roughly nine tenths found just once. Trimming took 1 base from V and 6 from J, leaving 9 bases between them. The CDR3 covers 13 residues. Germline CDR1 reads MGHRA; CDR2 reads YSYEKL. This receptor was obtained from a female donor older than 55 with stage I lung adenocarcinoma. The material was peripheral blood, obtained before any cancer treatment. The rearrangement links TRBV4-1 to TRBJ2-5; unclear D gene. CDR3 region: CASSQVRRQTQYF. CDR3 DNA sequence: TGCGCCAGCAGCCAAGTCCGAAGGCAGACCCAGTACTTC.